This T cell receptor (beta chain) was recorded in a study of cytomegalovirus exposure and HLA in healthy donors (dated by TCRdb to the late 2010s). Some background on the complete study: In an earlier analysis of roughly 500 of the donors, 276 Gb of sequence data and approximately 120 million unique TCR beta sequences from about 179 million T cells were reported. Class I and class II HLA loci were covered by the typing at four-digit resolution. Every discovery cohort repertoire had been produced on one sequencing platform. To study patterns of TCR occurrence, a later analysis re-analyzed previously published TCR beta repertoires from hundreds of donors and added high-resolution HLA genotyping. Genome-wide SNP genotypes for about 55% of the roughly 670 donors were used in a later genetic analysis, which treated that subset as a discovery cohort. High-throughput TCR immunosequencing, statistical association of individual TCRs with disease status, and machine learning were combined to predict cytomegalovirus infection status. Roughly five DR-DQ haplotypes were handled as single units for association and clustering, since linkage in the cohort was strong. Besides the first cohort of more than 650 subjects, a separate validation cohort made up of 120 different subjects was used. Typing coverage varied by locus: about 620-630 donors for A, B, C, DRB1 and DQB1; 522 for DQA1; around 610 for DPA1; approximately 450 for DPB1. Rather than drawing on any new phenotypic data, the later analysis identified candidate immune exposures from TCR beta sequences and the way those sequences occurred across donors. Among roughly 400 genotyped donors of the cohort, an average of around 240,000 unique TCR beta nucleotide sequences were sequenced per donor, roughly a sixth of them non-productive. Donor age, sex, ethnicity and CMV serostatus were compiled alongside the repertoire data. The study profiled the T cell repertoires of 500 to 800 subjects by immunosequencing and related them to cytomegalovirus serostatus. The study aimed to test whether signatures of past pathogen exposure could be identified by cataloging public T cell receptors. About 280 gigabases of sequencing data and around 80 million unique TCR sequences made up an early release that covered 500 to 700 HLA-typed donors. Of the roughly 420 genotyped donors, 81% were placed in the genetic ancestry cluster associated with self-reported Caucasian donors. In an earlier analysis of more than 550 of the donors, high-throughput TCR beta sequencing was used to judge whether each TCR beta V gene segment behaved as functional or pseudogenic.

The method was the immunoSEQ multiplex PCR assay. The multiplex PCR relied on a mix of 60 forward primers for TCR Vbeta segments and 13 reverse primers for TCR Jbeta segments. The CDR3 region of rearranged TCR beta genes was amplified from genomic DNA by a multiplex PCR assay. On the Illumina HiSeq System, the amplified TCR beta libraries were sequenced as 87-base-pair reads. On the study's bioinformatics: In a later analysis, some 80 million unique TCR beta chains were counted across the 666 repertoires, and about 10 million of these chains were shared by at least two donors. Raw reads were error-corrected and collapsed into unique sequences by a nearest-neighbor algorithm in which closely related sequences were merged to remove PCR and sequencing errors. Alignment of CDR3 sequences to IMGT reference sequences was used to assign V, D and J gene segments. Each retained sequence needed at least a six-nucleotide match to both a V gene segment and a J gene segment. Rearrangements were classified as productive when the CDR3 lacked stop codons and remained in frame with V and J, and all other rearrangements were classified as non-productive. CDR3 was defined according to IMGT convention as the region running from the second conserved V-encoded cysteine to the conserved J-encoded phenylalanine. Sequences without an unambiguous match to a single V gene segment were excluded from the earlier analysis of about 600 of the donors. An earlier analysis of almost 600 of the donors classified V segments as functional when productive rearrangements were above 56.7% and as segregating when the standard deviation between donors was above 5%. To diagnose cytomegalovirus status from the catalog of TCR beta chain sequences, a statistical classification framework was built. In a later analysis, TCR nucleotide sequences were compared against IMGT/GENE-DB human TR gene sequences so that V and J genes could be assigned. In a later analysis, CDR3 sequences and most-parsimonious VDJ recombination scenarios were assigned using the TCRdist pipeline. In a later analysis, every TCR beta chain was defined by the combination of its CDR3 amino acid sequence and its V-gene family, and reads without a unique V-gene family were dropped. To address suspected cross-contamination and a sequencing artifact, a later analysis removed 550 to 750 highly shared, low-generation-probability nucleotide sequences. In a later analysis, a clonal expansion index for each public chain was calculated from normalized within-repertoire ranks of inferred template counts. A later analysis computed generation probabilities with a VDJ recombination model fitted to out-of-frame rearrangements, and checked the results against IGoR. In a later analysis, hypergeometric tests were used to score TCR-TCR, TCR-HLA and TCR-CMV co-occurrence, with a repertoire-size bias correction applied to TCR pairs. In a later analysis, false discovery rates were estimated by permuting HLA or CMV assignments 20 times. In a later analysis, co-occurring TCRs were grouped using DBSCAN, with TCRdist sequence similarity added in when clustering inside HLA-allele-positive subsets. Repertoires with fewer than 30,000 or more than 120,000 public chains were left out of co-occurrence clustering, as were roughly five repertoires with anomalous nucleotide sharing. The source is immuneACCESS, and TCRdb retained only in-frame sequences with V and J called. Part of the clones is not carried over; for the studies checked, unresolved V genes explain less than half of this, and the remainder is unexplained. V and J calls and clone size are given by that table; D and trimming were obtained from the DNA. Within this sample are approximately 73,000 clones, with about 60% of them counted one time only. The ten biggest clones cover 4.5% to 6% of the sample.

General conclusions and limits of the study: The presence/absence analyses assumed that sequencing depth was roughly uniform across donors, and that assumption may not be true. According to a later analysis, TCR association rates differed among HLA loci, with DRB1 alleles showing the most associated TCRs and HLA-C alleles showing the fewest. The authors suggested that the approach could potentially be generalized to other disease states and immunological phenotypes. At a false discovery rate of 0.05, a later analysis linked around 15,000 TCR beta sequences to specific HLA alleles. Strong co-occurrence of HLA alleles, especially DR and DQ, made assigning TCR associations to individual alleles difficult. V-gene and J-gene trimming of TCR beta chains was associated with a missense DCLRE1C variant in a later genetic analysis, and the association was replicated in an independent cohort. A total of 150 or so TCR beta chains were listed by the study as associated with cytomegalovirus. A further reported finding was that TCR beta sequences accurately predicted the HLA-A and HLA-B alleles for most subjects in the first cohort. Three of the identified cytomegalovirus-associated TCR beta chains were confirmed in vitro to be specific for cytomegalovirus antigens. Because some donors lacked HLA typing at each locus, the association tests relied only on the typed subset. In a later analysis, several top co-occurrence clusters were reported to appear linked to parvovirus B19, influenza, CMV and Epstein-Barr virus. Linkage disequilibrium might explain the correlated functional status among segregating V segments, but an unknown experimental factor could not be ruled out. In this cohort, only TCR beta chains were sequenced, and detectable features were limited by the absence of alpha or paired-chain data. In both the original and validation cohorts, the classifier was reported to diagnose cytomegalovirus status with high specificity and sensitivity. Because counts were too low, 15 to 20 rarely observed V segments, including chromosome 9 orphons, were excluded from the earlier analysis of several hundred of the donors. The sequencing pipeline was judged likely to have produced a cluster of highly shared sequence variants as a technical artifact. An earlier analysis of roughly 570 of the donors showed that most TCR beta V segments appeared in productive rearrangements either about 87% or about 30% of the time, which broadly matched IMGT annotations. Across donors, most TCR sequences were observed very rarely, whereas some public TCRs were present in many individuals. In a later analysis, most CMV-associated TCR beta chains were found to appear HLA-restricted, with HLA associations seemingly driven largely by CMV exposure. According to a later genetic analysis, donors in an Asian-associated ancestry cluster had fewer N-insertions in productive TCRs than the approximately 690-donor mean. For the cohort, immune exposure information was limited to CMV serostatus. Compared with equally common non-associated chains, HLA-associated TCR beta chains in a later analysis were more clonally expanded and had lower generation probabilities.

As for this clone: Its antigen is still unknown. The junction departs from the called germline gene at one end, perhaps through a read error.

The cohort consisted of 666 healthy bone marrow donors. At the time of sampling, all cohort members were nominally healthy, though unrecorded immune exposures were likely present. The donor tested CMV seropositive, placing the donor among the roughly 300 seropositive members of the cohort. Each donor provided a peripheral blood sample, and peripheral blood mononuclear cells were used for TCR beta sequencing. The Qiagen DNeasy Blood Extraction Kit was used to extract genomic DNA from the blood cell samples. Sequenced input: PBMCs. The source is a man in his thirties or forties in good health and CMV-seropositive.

The DNA is TGTGCTAGCAGCTTCTCACTAGCGGACCAAGAGACCCAGTACTTC. Its coded protein is CASSFSLADQETQYF. The rearrangement joined TRBV7-7 to TRBJ2-5; a stretch of 8 junction bases matches TRBD2. CDR1 is given as SSHAT and CDR2 as FNYEAQ, both from the germline V gene (reference sequence). Spanning cysteine to phenylalanine, the CDR3 consists of 15 amino acids. Just CDR3 DNA is preserved here, 45 bases in frame from base 1.